The 5 T cell receptor beta chains in this list originate from one sample, sequenced in a study of blood T cell repertoires in COVID-19 (TCRdb year 2020). Preparation of the library involved the immunoSEQ multiplex PCR assay. This is the immuneACCESS table as TCRdb keeps it, with only in-frame sequences that have V and J called. A part of the clones is gone; compared with another copy, unresolved V genes explain less than half, and the rest is unexplained. This sample holds around 30,000 clones; roughly 90% were observed only once. The biggest ten clones account for around 15% of the sample. Sequenced material: peripheral blood. The receptors come from a human donor with active COVID-19. The donor label of this sample is uncertain.

V usage is TRBV6-4 and J usage is TRBJ2-3; 12 nucleotides line up with TRBD2. Germline V CDR1 and CDR2: MRHNA, SNTAGT. The CDR3 is made up of 14 amino acids. J lost 3 bases, V lost 8 bases, and 3 bases had no gene match. Here the CDR3 reads CASASGGATDTQYF. CDR3 coding DNA: TGTGCCAGCGCTAGCGGGGGGGCAACAGATACGCAGTATTTT.

Concerning this clone itself: Its ends do not fully match the called genes, so a read error is possible. This sequence joins TRBV2 and TRBJ1-2, with a weak D call TRBD1 (5 bases). In germline, CDR1 is SNHLY, CDR2 FYNNEI. The CDR3 spans 15 residues. The CDR3 is CASCEWEVGGSGYTF. CDR3 DNA sequence: TGTGCCAGCTGTGAATGGGAGGTGGGGGGGTCTGGCTACACCTTC.

This rearrangement joins TRBV12-3 or TRBV12-4 to TRBJ1-5, with 8 bases fitting TRBD1. CDR3 length: 13 amino acids. V gave up 8 bases and J gave up 5 bases; unmatched junction bases: 5. CDR3 in amino acids: CASHGQGHQPQHF. In nucleotides, the CDR3 is TGTGCCAGCCATGGACAGGGCCATCAGCCCCAGCATTTT.

The CDR3 coding sequence is TGTGCCAGCAGTTTATCGTCGGAGCCCCAGCATTTT. Its translation is CASSLSSEPQHF. The V and J genes are TRBV28 and TRBJ1-5, with no clear D. The V gene lost 1 base and the J gene lost 8 bases, with 6 bases spanning the gap. This CDR3 comprises 12 residues. Per the germline V gene, CDR1 is MDHEN and CDR2 is SYDVKM.

V is TRBV7-3 and J is TRBJ1-2; D gene uncertain. Germline loops: CDR1 SGHTA, CDR2 FQGTGA. This CDR3 contains 17 residues. Between the trimmed V and J ends, which lost 5 bases and 0 bases, there was a span of 19 bases. The DNA for the CDR3 is TGTGCCAGCAGCCAAGGAGCCGGAATAGTCTCTAACTATGGCTACACCTTC. Its protein is CASSQGAGIVSNYGYTF.